This TCR beta chain was sequenced during a study of T cell responses to AZD1222 COVID-19 vaccine. Sequencing was performed with immunoSEQ multiplex PCR; in TCRdb, only in-frame clones are kept and a portion is missing. In the table there are approximately 70,000 clones, roughly four fifths of which are singletons. The CDR3 length is 13 residues. Germline V gives CDR1 SGHAT, CDR2 FQDESV (reference sequence). V lost 3 bases and J lost 4, with 9 bases in between. Here the sequenced sample was peripheral blood, taken on day 0 of AZD1222 vaccination. The rearrangement links TRBV11-1 to TRBJ2-5; D unresolved. The TCR originated in an adult in good health. The CDR3 DNA sequence: TGTGCCAGCAGCTTCGTTCGAGGAGAGACCCAGTACTTC. This translates into CASSFVRGETQYF.